A single sample is the source of the 21 T cell receptor beta chains below, sequenced in a study of control samples from healthy donors and cancer patients. Method: immunoSEQ multiplex PCR; TCRdb's copy keeps in-frame clones and lacks some. The table has 100,000 or so clones, over 75% seen once. Material: blood. The receptors derive from a woman in her forties or fifties in good health.

This rearrangement joins TRBV3-1 (or the pseudogene TRBV3-2) to TRBJ2-7; tentative D call: TRBD2 (6 bases). With 0 bases removed from V and 5 bases from J, the gap between germline ends came to 14 bases. Germline V gene data show CDR1 as LGHDT and CDR2 as YNNKEL (reference sequence). This CDR3 is 15 amino acids long. The DNA of the CDR3 is TGTGCCAGCAGCCAAGATCTTACAAGGGAGGACGAGCAGTACTTC. Translated: CASSQDLTREDEQYF.

J is TRBJ2-3 and V is TRBV14, with D possibly TRBD2 on 6 matching bases. Trimming took off 0 bases at V and 6 bases at J, with 13 bases between the two ends. The CDR3 has 15 amino acids. Germline V gene sequence: CDR1 SGHDN, CDR2 FVKESK. CDR3 sequence reads: CASSQEISRGDTQYF. DNA of the CDR3: TGTGCCAGCAGCCAAGAAATATCCCGGGGGGATACGCAGTATTTT.

The chain couples TRBV5-5 to TRBJ2-7; possibly TRBD1 or TRBD2 for D (5 bases each). Germline CDR1 and CDR2: SGHKS and YYEKEE (reference sequence). V lost 3 bases to trimming and J lost 2 bases, with 12 bases between them. This CDR3 comprises 14 residues. Written as DNA, the CDR3 is TGTGCCAGCAGCTCTGGGGACGGCGCCTACGAGCAGTACGTC. Its protein product is CASSSGDGAYEQYV.

The genes are TRBV12-5 and TRBJ1-5, with D tentatively TRBD1 (6 bases). The CDR3 runs 15 residues. CDR1 is LGHNT, CDR2 FRNRAP, per germline. The V end was cut by 7 bases, the J end by 7 bases, with 20 bases between. In DNA form, the CDR3 reads TGTGCTAGTGCCCTTGGAGGGGGGGAATCGCAGCCCCAGCATTTT. Translated: CASALGGGESQPQHF.

This clone was seen a handful of times. The rearrangement uses TRBV28 and TRBJ1-5; D not resolved. The germline V gene has CDR1 MDHEN and CDR2 SYDVKM. V lost 2 bases to trimming and J lost 9 bases, with 8 bases between them. The CDR3 has 12 amino acids. DNA of the CDR3: TGTGCCAGCAGTTTAGACCCAGGGCCCCAGCATTTT. Its translation: CASSLDPGPQHF.

The chain recombines TRBV5-6 with TRBJ2-3; 9 bases are shared with TRBD1. J lost 2 bases, V lost 2 bases, and 3 bases had no gene match. Germline assignment: CDR1 SGHDT and CDR2 YYEEEE. The CDR3 spans 15 residues. The CDR3 here is CASSFRQGDTDTQYF. Here the CDR3 DNA reads TGTGCCAGCAGCTTTAGACAGGGGGACACAGATACGCAGTATTTT.

DNA of the CDR3: TGTGCCAGCAGAAAGACGGACTATGGCTACACCTTC. It is translated as CASRKTDYGYTF. The chain carries TRBV6-5 and TRBJ1-2; D is undetermined. This CDR3 spans 12 amino acids. Trimming removed 6 bases at V and 3 bases at J, with 8 bases between. Looked up from germline, CDR1 is MNHEY and CDR2 is SVGAGI.

The genes are TRBV20-1 and TRBJ2-3; perhaps D is TRBD1 or TRBD2 (5 bases each). V lost 3 bases, J lost 7 bases, and 20 bases lay in between. CDR3 size: 15 residues. CDR1 DFQATT and CDR2 SNEGSKA come from the germline V gene (reference sequence). CDR3 bases: TGCAGTGCTAGTAGCCAGTTGACGGGGCCAAATACGCAGTATTTT. It encodes CSASSQLTGPNTQYF.

This chain uses TRBV6-2 or TRBV6-3 with TRBJ1-5, with 7 bases that match TRBD1. Germline trimming cut 6 bases from V and 6 bases from J; bases unmatched to any gene: 11. The germline V gene encodes CDR1 MNHEY and CDR2 SVGEGT. CDR3 length: 15 residues. CDR3 in amino acids: CASSERQGLGQPQHF. As DNA, the CDR3 is TGTGCCAGCAGCGAAAGACAGGGTTTAGGTCAGCCCCAGCATTTT.

The CDR3, as DNA: TGTGCCAGCAGTGAATCGGGGGCAGGGAAGGACAATGAGCAGTTCTTC. Its translation is CASSESGAGKDNEQFF. The chain uses TRBV6-1 and TRBJ2-1, with D perhaps assigned TRBD1 or TRBD2 (6 bases each). V dropped 2 bases and J dropped 5 bases, with 16 bases sitting between them. The germline V gene encodes CDR1 MNHNS and CDR2 SASEGT. The CDR3 is made up of 16 amino acids.

The genes are TRBV28 and TRBJ2-2; no firm D call. The CDR3 runs to 16 residues. Trimming pared 2 bases from V and 4 bases from J, leaving 14 bases between. Germline CDR1 reads MDHEN; CDR2 reads SYDVKM. CDR3 coding DNA: TGTGCCAGCAGTTTAGGGTGGGGAAGCTCCACCGGGGAGCTGTTTTTT. It yields the protein CASSLGWGSSTGELFF.

V usage is TRBV5-1 and J usage is TRBJ2-6; 8 bases fit TRBD1. The CDR3 loop spans 16 amino acids. Germline trimming cut 4 bases from V and 3 bases from J; bases unmatched to any gene: 6. CDR1 and CDR2 (germline): SGHRS, YFSETQ. CDR3 DNA sequence: TGCGCCAGCAGCCTTGGACAGGGAAATGGGGCCAACGTCCTGACTTTC. Its protein product is CASSLGQGNGANVLTF.

The V call is TRBV12-3 or TRBV12-4, the J call TRBJ1-2; 7 positions agree with TRBD1. CDR3 size: 12 residues. Losses at the gene ends were 6 bases for V and 8 bases for J; bases not matched to a gene: 6. The CDR3 nucleotides read TGTGCCAGCAGGAACAGGGGAGAAGGCTACACCTTC. As protein: CASRNRGEGYTF.

This chain links TRBV5-4 with TRBJ1-1, with 9 bases fitting TRBD1. The CDR3 extends over 14 amino acids. CDR1 and CDR2 from the germline V gene are SGHNT and YYREEE (reference sequence). The ends lost 4 bases at V and 6 bases at J; junction bases unmatched: 7. The CDR3 sequence is CASSGPTGGPEAFF. The CDR3 bases are TGTGCCAGCAGCGGACCGACAGGGGGTCCTGAAGCTTTCTTT.

This rearrangement joins TRBV5-1 to TRBJ2-3; a weak D match, TRBD1 (5 bases). The CDR3 extends over 17 amino acids. From germline, CDR1 is SGHRS and CDR2 YFSETQ. The V gene lost 0 bases and the J gene lost 2 bases, with 16 bases spanning the gap. In DNA, the CDR3 is TGCGCCAGCAGCTTGGCCAGGTTAGGGGAATTCACAGATACGCAGTATTTT. Its protein is CASSLARLGEFTDTQYF.

The CDR3 nucleotides read TGTGCCAGCAGCCTGGACAGGTTCAATCAGCCCCAGCATTTT. This translates into CASSLDRFNQPQHF. The chain recombines TRBV7-2 with TRBJ1-5; 7 positions match TRBD1. Germline assignment: CDR1 SGHTA and CDR2 FQGNSA. V trimming: 5 bases; J trimming: 3 bases; junction bases outside the gene matches: 4. CDR3 length: 14 amino acids.

The chain combines TRBV3-1 (or the pseudogene TRBV3-2) with TRBJ2-7; no definite D call. Germline loops: CDR1 LGHDT, CDR2 YNNKEL (reference sequence). Trimming removed 1 base from V and 0 bases from J, with 7 bases in between. The CDR3 is made up of 14 amino acids. CDR3 DNA: TGTGCCAGCAGCCAAGGGTCATTCTCCTACGAGCAGTACTTC. Translation: CASSQGSFSYEQYF.

The V call is TRBV29-1, the J call TRBJ1-2; no firm D call. Germline CDR1 reads SQVTM; CDR2 reads ANQGSEA. This CDR3 is built from 12 residues. The V end was cut by 3 bases, the J end by 2 bases, with 7 bases between. The DNA for the CDR3 is TGCAGCGTTGAGGACGGAAACTATGGCTACACCTTC. This codes for CSVEDGNYGYTF.

The chain links TRBV2 to TRBJ2-5; TRBD2 matches at 14 bases. The germline V gene encodes CDR1 SNHLY and CDR2 FYNNEI. This CDR3 is 17 amino acids long. V was pared by 6 bases and J by 3 bases, with 9 bases of the junction left unmatched. The CDR3 here is CASRTGLAGAQKETQYF. In DNA form, the CDR3 reads TGTGCCAGCAGAACGGGACTAGCGGGGGCCCAAAAAGAGACCCAGTACTTC.

This chain uses TRBV29-1 with TRBJ1-1; a possible D gene is TRBD1 (5 bases). The CDR3 loop spans 13 amino acids. V gave up 1 base and J gave up 7 bases, with 13 bases separating them. The germline V gene has CDR1 SQVTM and CDR2 ANQGSEA. CDR3 sequence reads: CSVEGTPRFEAFF. The DNA of the CDR3 is TGCAGCGTTGAAGGGACACCGAGATTTGAAGCTTTCTTT.

V is TRBV12-3 or TRBV12-4 and J is TRBJ1-2; D ambiguous. The CDR3 covers 13 residues. V was clipped by 2 bases and J by 8 bases, with 12 bases between them. Here the CDR3 reads CASSLRLRWGYTF. The CDR3 DNA sequence: TGTGCCAGCAGTTTAAGGCTGAGGTGGGGCTACACCTTC.